A single sample gave rise to the 32 T cell receptor beta chains below, sequenced in a study of shared clonotypes between healthy human individuals. Sequenced by immunoSEQ multiplex PCR; TCRdb stores in-frame clones only, minus some. The table shows millions of clones, with approximately 90% occurring only once. Sequencing was done on a sample of naive CD4+ T cells sorted from blood. Subset defined: CD45RA+ positively selected. Source of these receptors: a man younger than 35 in good health.

The chain joins TRBV7-2 to TRBJ2-4; the D gene is possibly TRBD1 (6 bases). V was trimmed by 5 bases and J by 0 bases, leaving 17 bases between them. Germline V CDR1 and CDR2: SGHTA, FQGNSA. The CDR3 is 17 residues long. CDR3 bases: TGTGCCAGCAGCGCAGACAGGTTTTCCCTAGCCAAAAACATTCAGTACTTC. Protein sequence: CASSADRFSLAKNIQYF.

The chain has TRBV7-2 and TRBJ1-4, with D tentatively TRBD1 (6 bases). The CDR3 consists of 14 residues. Germline V gene lookup returns CDR1 SGHTA and CDR2 FQGNSA. With 4 bases removed from V and 1 base from J, the gap between germline ends came to 7 bases. CDR3 in DNA: TGTGCCAGCAGCTCGACAGGAACTAATGAAAAACTGTTTTTT. This codes for CASSSTGTNEKLFF.

This clone has just a few counts. The chain recombines TRBV4-1 with TRBJ1-6; a weak D match, TRBD1 (6 bases). Germline V gene lookup returns CDR1 MGHRA and CDR2 YSYEKL. This CDR3 region has 16 residues. The V and J ends lost 0 bases and 2 bases respectively, with 8 bases between them. In DNA form, the CDR3 reads TGCGCCAGCAGCCAAGAGGGGGCGGCCTATAATTCACCCCTCCACTTT. This translates into CASSQEGAAYNSPLHF.

V is TRBV5-6 and J is TRBJ2-5, with TRBD2 matching over 15 bases. The trim removed 4 bases at V and 5 bases at J, leaving 6 bases unmatched. Looked up from germline, CDR1 is SGHDT and CDR2 is YYEEEE. CDR3 size: 16 residues. Here the CDR3 DNA reads TGTGCCAGCAGCACCGGACTAGCGGGAGGGATTGAGACCCAGTACTTC. Its protein product is CASSTGLAGGIETQYF.

Points on this clone: Other DNA sequences from this sample encode an identical CDR3 as well. This chain joins TRBV6-5 and TRBJ2-3; the D gene is possibly TRBD2 (5 bases). The germline gives CDR1 MNHEY, CDR2 SVGAGI. This CDR3 has 13 amino acids. The V and J ends lost 9 bases and 3 bases respectively, with 13 bases between them. This CDR3 reads CASRPPGTDTQYF. CDR3 coding DNA: TGTGCCAGTCGGCCCCCGGGGACAGATACGCAGTATTTT.

This chain links TRBV19 with TRBJ2-5; 7 bases match TRBD2. The germline V gene encodes CDR1 LNHDA and CDR2 SQIVND (reference sequence). The CDR3 is 16 residues long. J lost 4 bases, V lost 5 bases, and 13 bases had no gene match. CDR3 residues: CASSPTLLSGVETQYF. The DNA of the CDR3 is TGTGCCAGTAGTCCCACCTTACTAAGCGGGGTAGAGACCCAGTACTTC.

For the CDR3, the DNA is TGTGCCAGCAGCTGGGTAGGTACCTACGAGCAGTACTTC. As protein: CASSWVGTYEQYF. This chain uses TRBV5-4 with TRBJ2-7; D not resolved. Between the trimmed V and J ends, which lost 3 bases and 2 bases, there was a span of 9 bases. CDR1 and CDR2 from the germline V gene are SGHNT and YYREEE (reference sequence). This CDR3 is 13 amino acids long.

The chain links TRBV6-5 to TRBJ1-2, with 8 bases fitting TRBD1. With 4 bases clipped from V and 0 bases from J, the junction kept 4 bases outside the gene matches. Germline V lookup: CDR1 MNHEY, CDR2 SVGAGI. This CDR3 region has 15 residues. CDR3: CASSSDRASNYGYTF. DNA for the CDR3: TGTGCCAGCAGTTCGGACAGGGCTTCTAACTATGGCTACACCTTC.

The chain combines TRBV6-1 with TRBJ2-7; TRBD2 aligns across 12 bases. This CDR3 is 19 amino acids long. The trim removed 2 bases at V and 2 bases at J, leaving 13 bases unmatched. Germline CDR1 is MNHNS and CDR2 is SASEGT. The CDR3: CASSESLPGLAGGTYEQYF. CDR3 in DNA: TGTGCCAGCAGTGAAAGCTTGCCGGGGCTAGCGGGGGGGACCTACGAGCAGTACTTC.

The chain links TRBV30 to TRBJ2-7; tentatively, D is TRBD1 (7 bases). V was cut by 4 bases and J by 3 bases, with 13 bases left in between. CDR1 is GTSNPN and CDR2 is SVGIG in the germline V gene (reference sequence). CDR3 length: 13 residues. The CDR3 DNA is TGTGCCTGGAATGCAGGGGGGTTCTACGAGCAGTACTTC. It encodes CAWNAGGFYEQYF. The whole variable domain, remainder taken from reference TRBV30 and TRBJ2-7, is SQTIHQWPATLVQPVGSPLSLECTVEGTSNPNLYWYRQAAGRGLQLLFYSVGIGQISSEVPQNLSASRPQDRQFILSSKKLLLSDSGFYLCAWNAGGFYEQYFGPGTRLTVT.

The chain couples TRBV25-1 to TRBJ1-4; 12 nucleotides align to TRBD1. The CDR3 consists of 17 residues. Germline V lookup: CDR1 MGHDK, CDR2 SYGVNS. Trimming cost V 4 bases and J 7 bases; bases outside gene matches: 10. The CDR3 nucleotides are TGTGCCAGCAGTGCCGGGACAGGGGGCTTTGGTTTTGAAAAACTGTTTTTT. Protein product: CASSAGTGGFGFEKLFF. Variable domain in full (rest from reference TRBV25-1 and TRBJ1-4): EADIYQTPRYLVIGTGKKITLECSQTMGHDKMYWYQQDPGMELHLIHYSYGVNSTEKGDLSSESTVSRIRTEHFPLTLESARPSHTSQYLCASSAGTGGFGFEKLFFGSGTQLSVL.

In its sample, this clone was seen a few times. Additional DNA sequences in this sample encode the identical CDR3. CDR3 DNA: TGTGCCAGCAGCTTAGGTACGGGAAACACCATATATTTT. Protein product: CASSLGTGNTIYF. V usage is TRBV7-9 and J usage is TRBJ1-3; the D is unclear. Germline V gene lookup returns CDR1 SEHNR and CDR2 FQNEAQ (reference sequence). The CDR3 runs to 13 residues. With 1 base removed from V and 4 bases from J, the gap between germline ends came to 5 bases.

J is TRBJ2-1 and V is TRBV6-4, with no clear D. Germline V gene lookup returns CDR1 MRHNA and CDR2 SNTAGT. Between the trimmed V and J ends, which lost 0 bases and 7 bases, there was a span of 7 bases. The CDR3 spans 13 residues. CDR3 sequence: CASSDSKVNEQFF. For the CDR3, the DNA is TGTGCCAGCAGTGACTCCAAGGTAAATGAGCAGTTCTTC.

The chain carries TRBV2 and TRBJ2-7; 7 positions agree with TRBD2. This CDR3 is 12 amino acids long. Germline assignment: CDR1 SNHLY and CDR2 FYNNEI. After removal of 5 bases from V and 13 bases from J, the junction contained 11 bases not matched to a gene. The CDR3 region has the DNA TGTGCCAGCAGTCTGACTAGAGCGGGAATATACTTC. Its protein is CASSLTRAGIYF. The complete variable domain, with remaining parts taken from reference TRBV2 and TRBJ2-7, reads EPEVTQTPSHQVTQMGQEVILRCVPISNHLYFYWYRQILGQKVEFLVSFYNNEISEKSEIFDDQFSVERPDGSNFTLKIRSTKLEDSAMYFCASSLTRAGIYFGPGTRLTVT.

The V call is TRBV18, the J call TRBJ2-2; perhaps TRBD2 as D (5 bases). Trimming shortened V by 7 bases and J by 0 bases, and 12 bases separated the two germline ends. There are 15 residues in the CDR3. Germline CDR1 is KGHSH and CDR2 is LQKENI. Here the CDR3 reads CASFPDGTNTGELFF. In DNA, the CDR3 is TGTGCCAGCTTTCCGGACGGGACGAACACCGGGGAGCTGTTTTTT. The whole variable domain, filled in from reference TRBV18 and TRBJ2-2, reads NAGVMQNPRHLVRRRGQEARLRCSPMKGHSHVYWYRQLPEEGLKFMVYLQKENIIDESGMPKERFSAEFPKEGPSILRIQQVVRGDSAAYFCASFPDGTNTGELFFGEGSRLTVL.

The V call is TRBV6-5, the J call TRBJ1-1; D is unclear. V shed 7 bases and J shed 2 bases, with 17 bases lying between them. Germline-derived CDR1 and CDR2 are MNHEY and SVGAGI. The CDR3 length is 15 residues. The CDR3 nucleotides are TGTGCCAGCATTCGCTCCTCTCCTACAAACACTGAAGCTTTCTTT. Amino acid sequence: CASIRSSPTNTEAFF.

The rearrangement uses TRBV5-4 and TRBJ2-6; no reliable D call. This CDR3 has 14 amino acids. CDR1 is SGHNT and CDR2 is YYREEE in the germline V gene (reference sequence). V lost 6 bases and J lost 0, with 7 bases in between. The CDR3 nucleotides read TGTGCCAGCACTGCCTTCTCTGGGGCCAACGTCCTGACTTTC. Translation: CASTAFSGANVLTF.

This clone was picked up one time. The genes are TRBV11-2 and TRBJ2-3; D perhaps matches TRBD2 (5 bases). The CDR3 extends over 15 amino acids. Germline lookup yields CDR1 SGHAT and CDR2 FQNNGV. V lost 1 base to trimming and J lost 1 base, with 9 bases between them. In DNA form, the CDR3 reads TGTGCCAGCAGCTTAGGTTTCGGGGGCACAGATACGCAGTATTTT. It codes for CASSLGFGGTDTQYF. The complete variable domain, with remaining parts taken from reference TRBV11-2 and TRBJ2-3, reads EAGVAQSPRYKIIEKRQSVAFWCNPISGHATLYWYQQILGQGPKLLIQFQNNGVVDDSQLPKDRFSAERLKGVDSTLKIQPAKLEDSAVYLCASSLGFGGTDTQYFGPGTRLTVL.

The table lists this clone with a count of one. The chain combines TRBV6-5 with TRBJ1-6, with unresolved D. Trimming pared 0 bases from V and 11 bases from J, leaving 11 bases between. The CDR3 loop spans 14 amino acids. In germline, CDR1 is MNHEY, CDR2 SVGAGI. This CDR3 is CASSYSTEVTPLHF. CDR3 nucleotide sequence: TGTGCCAGCAGTTACTCGACGGAGGTGACACCCCTCCACTTT.

The rearrangement joins TRBV2 to TRBJ2-4; 9 bases are a match to TRBD1. Germline CDR1 is SNHLY and CDR2 is FYNNEI. The CDR3 spans 17 residues. V was clipped by 4 bases and J by 0 bases; unmatched bases: 7. Written as DNA, the CDR3 is TGTGCCAGCAGTGGGGACAGGGCTCACTTAGCCAAAAACATTCAGTACTTC. This encodes CASSGDRAHLAKNIQYF.

This clone was detected once. The chain recombines TRBV5-1 with TRBJ1-2, with 7 bases matching TRBD1. The trim removed 1 base at V and 0 bases at J, leaving 6 bases unmatched. The CDR3 has 16 amino acids. Germline V CDR1 and CDR2: SGHRS, YFSETQ. In nucleotides, the CDR3 is TGCGCCAGCAGCTTGACGAGGGGGACAGCTAACTATGGCTACACCTTC. Protein product: CASSLTRGTANYGYTF.

The gene calls are TRBV7-2 and TRBJ1-6; D gene ambiguous. The CDR3 is 15 amino acids. V gave up 0 bases and J gave up 5 bases, with 8 bases separating them. Per the germline V gene, CDR1 is SGHTA and CDR2 is FQGNSA. The CDR3: CASSLASANNSPLHF. For the CDR3, the DNA is TGTGCCAGCAGCTTAGCGTCAGCAAATAATTCACCCCTCCACTTT.

Notes on this clone: Other DNA variants within this sample encode the same CDR3. This chain uses TRBV15 with TRBJ2-5; D is uncertain. The germline V gene has CDR1 LNHNV and CDR2 YYDKDF (reference sequence). Trimming pared 0 bases from V and 5 bases from J, leaving 1 base between. There are 11 residues in the CDR3. CDR3 nucleotide sequence: TGTGCCACCAGCAGAGAGGAGACCCAGTACTTC. Translating it yields CATSREETQYF.

CDR3 amino acids: CASSLGRKTYNEQFF. In nucleotides, the CDR3 is TGCGCCAGCAGCTTGGGCCGGAAGACCTACAATGAGCAGTTCTTC. The genes are TRBV5-1 and TRBJ2-1; D call uncertain. This CDR3 contains 15 residues. CDR1 is SGHRS and CDR2 is YFSETQ in the germline V gene. V dropped 0 bases and J dropped 2 bases, with 9 bases sitting between them.

The rearrangement uses TRBV20-1 and TRBJ1-3; D gene uncertain. V lost 0 bases, J lost 8 bases, and 5 bases lay in between. Germline V gene sequence: CDR1 DFQATT, CDR2 SNEGSKA (reference sequence). The CDR3 runs to 11 residues. The CDR3 reads CSARDVDTIYF. The DNA for the CDR3 is TGCAGTGCTAGAGATGTGGACACCATATATTTT.

V and J are TRBV7-8 and TRBJ2-7, with D possibly TRBD2 on 6 matching bases. CDR3 size: 16 residues. Per the germline V gene, CDR1 is SGHVS and CDR2 is FQNEAQ. V was pared by 2 bases and J by 0 bases, with 14 bases between. The CDR3 DNA sequence: TGTGCCAGCAGCTTAACACGGGGGACCTACTCCTACGAGCAGTACTTC. Encoded protein: CASSLTRGTYSYEQYF.

The chain carries TRBV5-1 and TRBJ2-2; a weak D match, TRBD2 (6 bases). The V and J ends lost 4 bases and 1 base respectively, with 11 bases between them. The CDR3 is 15 residues long. Germline V gene lookup returns CDR1 SGHRS and CDR2 YFSETQ. The CDR3 reads CASSEGSGNTGELFF. DNA for the CDR3: TGCGCCAGCAGCGAGGGTAGCGGGAACACCGGGGAGCTGTTTTTT.

On this clone: The same CDR3 also results from other DNA sequences found in this sample. This chain uses TRBV5-1 with TRBJ1-6; D uncertain. The germline V gene encodes CDR1 SGHRS and CDR2 YFSETQ. V was shortened by 2 bases and J by 7 bases, with 10 bases between the two germline ends. The CDR3 contains 14 residues. CDR3 sequence: CASSLEGYNSPLHF. CDR3 in DNA: TGCGCCAGCAGCTTAGAAGGTTACAATTCACCCCTCCACTTT.

Turning to this clone: One junction end disagrees with the germline gene, perhaps due to a read error. The chain recombines TRBV28 with TRBJ1-6, with 10 bases identical to TRBD1. The germline gives CDR1 MDHEN, CDR2 SYDVKM. This CDR3 has 15 amino acids. CDR3 residues: CATSAGGTGESPLHF. In DNA, the CDR3 is TGTGCCACCAGTGCTGGTGGGACAGGGGAGTCACCCCTCCACTTT. Combining the CDR3 with reference TRBV28 and TRBJ1-6 gives the whole variable domain DVKVTQSSRYLVKRTGEKVFLECVQDMDHENMFWYRQDPGLGLRLIYFSYDVKMKEKGDIPEGYSVSREKKERFSLILESASTNQTSMYLCATSAGGTGESPLHFGNGTRLTVT.

The chain is built from TRBV18 and TRBJ1-2; D not resolved. Looked up from germline, CDR1 is KGHSH and CDR2 is LQKENI. Between the trimmed V and J ends, which lost 3 bases and 4 bases, there was a span of 12 bases. This CDR3 comprises 14 residues. The CDR3 DNA follows: TGTGCCAGCTCACCCAACATAGGAATCTATGGCTACACCTTC. It codes for CASSPNIGIYGYTF.

This chain joins TRBV6-5 and TRBJ2-3, with D hard to call. This CDR3 is 14 amino acids long. Deletions cut 2 bases from V and 2 bases from J, with 8 bases between. The germline V gene encodes CDR1 MNHEY and CDR2 SVGAGI. DNA for the CDR3: TGTGCCAGCAGTTACACGGCCCACACAGATACGCAGTATTTT. Residues: CASSYTAHTDTQYF.

The chain uses TRBV29-1 and TRBJ2-7, with TRBD1 as a possible D gene (6 bases). CDR1 is SQVTM and CDR2 is ANQGSEA in the germline V gene. There are 15 residues in the CDR3. The V end was cut by 4 bases, the J end by 0 bases, with 16 bases between. Here the CDR3 reads CSVVDGTYPSYEQYF. Here the CDR3 DNA reads TGCAGCGTTGTGGATGGGACATACCCCTCCTACGAGCAGTACTTC.